The 22 T cell receptor beta chains in this list originate from one sample, sequenced in a study of B cell selection in AIRE deficiency. This table comes from immunoSEQ multiplex PCR, and its TCRdb copy is limited to in-frame clones, with some not included. This sample has some 14,000 clones, with roughly 91% found just once. Regulatory T cells were sorted as CD4+CD25hiCD127low/negative cells. Sequenced material: Tregs sorted from PBMCs. These receptors were obtained from a human donor with AIRE deficiency.

The genes are TRBV7-2 and TRBJ1-4; TRBD1 aligns across 10 bases. Looked up from germline, CDR1 is SGHTA and CDR2 is FQGNSA. CDR3 length: 19 amino acids. V gave up 4 bases and J gave up 0 bases; unmatched junction bases: 11. DNA for the CDR3: TGTGCCAGCAGCTCGAAACCGGGACAGGGGTCCGCAACTAATGAAAAACTGTTTTTT. Translated, it gives CASSSKPGQGSATNEKLFF.

This rearrangement joins TRBV9 to TRBJ1-4, with TRBD1 identical over 10 bases. The CDR3 sequence is 17 residues long. The V gene end was trimmed by 3 bases and the J gene end by 7 bases; junction bases not matched to a gene: 12. The V gene's germline CDR1 is SGDLS and CDR2 YYNGEE. The DNA of the CDR3 is TGTGCCAGCAGCGGACAGGGCCCCGGGACAGGGGCTGAAAAACTGTTTTTT. Translated, it gives CASSGQGPGTGAEKLFF.

J is TRBJ2-3 and V is TRBV5-4; unclear D gene. V lost 3 bases and J 4 bases, leaving 12 bases between the germline ends. The germline V gene encodes CDR1 SGHNT and CDR2 YYREEE (reference sequence). The CDR3 sequence is 14 residues long. For the CDR3, the DNA is TGTGCCAGCAGCTCCCTTCGTGTGTCAGATACGCAGTATTTT. Amino acids: CASSSLRVSDTQYF. The full variable domain, in which reference TRBV5-4 and TRBJ2-3 provide the parts outside the CDR3, is ETGVTQSPTHLIKTRGQQVTLRCSSQSGHNTVSWYQQALGQGPQFIFQYYREEENGRGNFPPRFSGLQFPNYSSELNVNALELDDSALYLCASSSLRVSDTQYFGPGTRLTVL.

The chain links TRBV6-5 to TRBJ1-6; 8 bases match TRBD1. The CDR3 spans 12 residues. Trimming cost V 8 bases and J 14 bases; bases outside gene matches: 8. Germline V CDR1 and CDR2: MNHEY, SVGAGI. The chain's CDR3 is CASRRDRRTLHF. The DNA of the CDR3 is TGTGCCAGCCGGAGGGACAGGCGCACCCTCCACTTT.

There are a few counts of this clone. The rearrangement links TRBV10-2 to TRBJ2-5, with 11 nucleotides matching TRBD2. The CDR3 spans 16 residues. The germline CDR1 and CDR2 sequences are WSHSY and SAAADI. The trim removed 4 bases at V and 7 bases at J, leaving 11 bases unmatched. The CDR3 bases are TGCGCCAGCAGTGTCGGCCTGACTAGCGGGATAGGGACCCAGTACTTC. Translation: CASSVGLTSGIGTQYF.

J is TRBJ2-1 and V is TRBV27; TRBD2 is a possible D gene (6 bases). CDR3 length equals 14 residues. Between the trimmed V and J ends, which lost 8 bases and 8 bases, there was a span of 19 bases. The germline V gene encodes CDR1 MNHEY and CDR2 SMNVEV (reference sequence). The CDR3 spells CASAGLGLVHEQFF. The CDR3 nucleotides read TGTGCCAGCGCGGGACTGGGCCTCGTACATGAGCAGTTCTTC.

The V call is TRBV7-9, the J call TRBJ1-5; D gene unclear. Germline V CDR1 and CDR2: SEHNR, FQNEAQ (reference sequence). This CDR3 is built from 12 residues. V was trimmed by 5 bases and J by 6 bases, leaving 8 bases between them. The CDR3 DNA is TGTGCCAGCAGCCATTCTCCTCAGCCCCAGCATTTT. It yields the protein CASSHSPQPQHF. The whole variable domain, remainder taken from reference TRBV7-9 and TRBJ1-5, is DTGVSQNPRHKITKRGQNVTFRCDPISEHNRLYWYRQTLGQGPEFLTYFQNEAQLEKSRLLSDRFSAERPKGSFSTLEIQRTEQGDSAMYLCASSHSPQPQHFGDGTRLSIL.

The V call is TRBV7-8, the J call TRBJ2-5; TRBD2 agrees at 13 bases. This CDR3 spans 15 amino acids. The ends lost 5 bases at V and 4 bases at J; junction bases unmatched: 4. Germline V CDR1 and CDR2: SGHVS, FQNEAQ. The CDR3 DNA reads as TGTGCCAGCAGCCTACTAGCGGGAGGGAGAGAGACCCAGTACTTC. The encoded protein is CASSLLAGGRETQYF.

The chain uses TRBV11-2 and TRBJ2-3, with 8 bases that match TRBD1. V dropped 1 base and J dropped 3; count of bases not matched to a gene: 9. The CDR3 loop spans 17 amino acids. CDR1 is SGHAT, CDR2 FQNNGV, per germline. CDR3 DNA sequence: TGTGCCAGCAGCTTAGGGCTCCCAGGGGGCATGACAGATACGCAGTATTTT. This sequence encodes CASSLGLPGGMTDTQYF.

The V call is TRBV10-3, the J call TRBJ1-2; D is unclear. Germline CDR1 is ENHRY and CDR2 is SYGVKD. V lost 0 bases to trimming and J lost 5 bases, with 4 bases between them. The CDR3 loop spans 12 amino acids. CDR3 protein: CAISESGYGYTF. DNA for the CDR3: TGTGCCATCAGTGAGTCAGGTTATGGCTACACCTTC.

The rearrangement joins TRBV27 to TRBJ1-1; D remains unclear. V lost 2 bases, J lost 1 base, and 11 bases lay in between. CDR1 MNHEY and CDR2 SMNVEV come from the germline V gene (reference sequence). This CDR3 is built from 15 residues. CDR3 bases: TGTGCCAGCAGTTTACTCCCGACAAGGAACACTGAAGCTTTCTTT. This sequence encodes CASSLLPTRNTEAFF.

V and J are TRBV28 and TRBJ1-5; weak D call: TRBD1 (5 bases). Germline CDR1 and CDR2: MDHEN and SYDVKM. Trimming removed 7 bases from V and 9 bases from J, with 19 bases in between. The CDR3 spans 14 residues. This chain's CDR3 is CASNLGVLISPQHF. The CDR3 DNA is TGTGCCAGCAACCTAGGGGTGCTTATATCGCCCCAGCATTTT.

CDR3 loop: CASSEFAGLLAGNTIYF. The CDR3 DNA reads as TGTGCCAGCAGTGAATTCGCGGGCTTGCTAGCAGGAAACACCATATATTTT. The V and J genes are TRBV6-1 and TRBJ1-3, with D hard to call. The CDR3 length is 17 residues. CDR1 is MNHNS and CDR2 is SASEGT in the germline V gene. V was cut by 2 bases and J by 4 bases, with 18 bases left in between.

V and J are TRBV27 and TRBJ1-2; D is perhaps TRBD1 (6 bases). V lost 2 bases, J lost 8 bases, and 12 bases lay in between. CDR3 size: 13 residues. The germline CDR1 and CDR2 sequences are MNHEY and SMNVEV (reference sequence). The CDR3 region has the DNA TGTGCCAGCAGTTTACGGCAGGGGCCCGGCTACACCTTC. Protein product: CASSLRQGPGYTF.

This clone appeared once. The V call is TRBV28, the J call TRBJ1-6, with a weak D call TRBD1 (6 bases). Looked up from germline, CDR1 is MDHEN and CDR2 is SYDVKM. V was cut by 3 bases and J by 12 bases, with 21 bases left in between. The CDR3 runs to 16 residues. CDR3 DNA sequence: TGTGCCAGCAGTTTCTTTGGGAGAGCAGGGGAGGTACCCCTCCACTTT. It encodes CASSFFGRAGEVPLHF.

This clone was seen a single time. The genes are TRBV7-2 and TRBJ1-3; the D gene is possibly TRBD1 (6 bases). The CDR3 is 14 amino acids. Trimming pared 1 base from V and 7 bases from J, leaving 11 bases between. Germline loops: CDR1 SGHTA, CDR2 FQGNSA. The CDR3 protein is CASSLDAGVNTIYF. In nucleotides, the CDR3 is TGTGCCAGCAGCTTAGACGCAGGGGTTAACACCATATATTTT.

V and J are TRBV5-1 and TRBJ2-1, with a tentative D call TRBD1 (5 bases). Germline lookup yields CDR1 SGHRS and CDR2 YFSETQ. V lost 3 bases and J 0 bases, leaving 19 bases between the germline ends. The CDR3 loop spans 18 amino acids. This CDR3 is CASSSRSSGASSYNEQFF. CDR3 coding DNA: TGCGCCAGCAGCTCGCGGAGCAGTGGGGCGAGCTCCTACAATGAGCAGTTCTTC.

This clone was detected once. The chain has TRBV7-8 and TRBJ2-7, with TRBD2 identical over 7 bases. Germline V gene lookup returns CDR1 SGHVS and CDR2 FQNEAQ. V lost 5 bases and J lost 4; bases outside the gene matches: 11. This CDR3 region has 15 residues. The CDR3 DNA reads as TGTGCCAGCAGCCCCGGGAGGACTGATCTTTACGAGCAGTACTTC. Protein sequence: CASSPGRTDLYEQYF.

This clone appeared once. The chain joins TRBV4-2 to TRBJ2-5; unclear D gene. This CDR3 has 17 residues. Germline V gene lookup returns CDR1 LGHNA and CDR2 YNFKEQ. V dropped 1 base and J dropped 0 bases, with 15 bases sitting between them. CDR3 coding DNA: TGTGCCAGCAGCCAAGCCCGATCGGTGGTAAACCAAGAGACCCAGTACTTC. It yields the protein CASSQARSVVNQETQYF.

The chain has TRBV30 and TRBJ1-4; D remains unclear. This CDR3 spans 15 amino acids. V gave up 4 bases and J gave up 2 bases, with 14 bases separating them. Germline CDR1 and CDR2: GTSNPN and SVGIG (reference sequence). The CDR3: CAWKGSLGTNEKLFF. In DNA, the CDR3 is TGTGCCTGGAAAGGGTCCCTGGGCACTAATGAAAAACTGTTTTTT.

V gene TRBV6-1 combines with J gene TRBJ1-2, with a weak D call TRBD1 (5 bases). The germline V and J ends were trimmed by 10 bases and 1 base, with 10 bases remaining between them. CDR3 length: 12 residues. The V gene's germline CDR1 is MNHNS and CDR2 SASEGT. The CDR3 region is CATSQGNYGYTF. CDR3 sequence (DNA): TGTGCCACTTCCCAGGGTAACTATGGCTACACCTTC.

The J gene is TRBJ1-3, the V gene TRBV19, with 8 bases lining up with TRBD1. Germline assignment: CDR1 LNHDA and CDR2 SQIVND (reference sequence). The CDR3 consists of 16 residues. J gave up 0 bases and V 6 bases, and 7 bases lay outside the gene matches. CDR3 DNA: TGTGCCAGTAGCCACCGACAGGGGAGCTCTGGAAACACCATATATTTT. Translated: CASSHRQGSSGNTIYF.